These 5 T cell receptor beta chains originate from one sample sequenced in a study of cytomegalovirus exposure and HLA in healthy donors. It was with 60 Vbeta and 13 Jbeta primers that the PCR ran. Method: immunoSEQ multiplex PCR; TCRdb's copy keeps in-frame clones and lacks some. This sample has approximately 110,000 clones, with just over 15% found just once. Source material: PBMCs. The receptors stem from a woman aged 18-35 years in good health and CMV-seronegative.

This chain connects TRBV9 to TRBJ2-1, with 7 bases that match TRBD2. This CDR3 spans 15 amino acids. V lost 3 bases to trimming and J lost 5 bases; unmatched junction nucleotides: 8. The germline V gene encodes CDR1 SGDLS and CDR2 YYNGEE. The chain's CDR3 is CASSAHIAGNNEQFF. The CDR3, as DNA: TGTGCCAGCAGCGCCCATATAGCGGGTAACAATGAGCAGTTCTTC.

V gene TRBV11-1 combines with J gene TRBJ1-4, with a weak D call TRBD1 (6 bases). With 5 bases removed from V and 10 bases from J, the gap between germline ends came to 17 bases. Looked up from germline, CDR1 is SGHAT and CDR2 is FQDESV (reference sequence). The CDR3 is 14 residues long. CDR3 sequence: CASSDVGAGRKLFF. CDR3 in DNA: TGTGCCAGCAGCGACGTGGGGGCTGGGAGAAAACTGTTTTTT.

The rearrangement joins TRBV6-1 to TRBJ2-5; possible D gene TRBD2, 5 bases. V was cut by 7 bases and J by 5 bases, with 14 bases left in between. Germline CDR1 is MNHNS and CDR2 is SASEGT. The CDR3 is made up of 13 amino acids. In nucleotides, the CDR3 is TGTGCCAGCACCCCCTCAGGCGGGGAGACCCAGTACTTC. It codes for CASTPSGGETQYF.

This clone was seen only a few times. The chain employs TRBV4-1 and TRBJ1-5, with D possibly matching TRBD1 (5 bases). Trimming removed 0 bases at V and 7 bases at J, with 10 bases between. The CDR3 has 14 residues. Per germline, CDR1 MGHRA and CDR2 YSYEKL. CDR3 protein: CASSQDSGVQPQHF. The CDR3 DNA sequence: TGCGCCAGCAGCCAAGATTCGGGGGTGCAGCCCCAGCATTTT.

CDR3 DNA: TGTGCCAGCAGCTTAGGGCCCGGGACAGGTCTCACTGAAGCTTTCTTT. It is translated as CASSLGPGTGLTEAFF. This sequence joins TRBV7-3 and TRBJ1-1, with 8 bases identical to TRBD1. The trim removed 2 bases at V and 4 bases at J, leaving 9 bases unmatched. CDR1 SGHTA and CDR2 FQGTGA come from the germline V gene. This CDR3 has 16 residues.